This T cell receptor beta chain was retrieved from a study of beta chain features in type 1 diabetes. Study observations and caveats: An over-representation of cells with high TCR expression could result from cDNA sequencing. There were fewer insertions and more deletions at the VDJ junctions of type 1 diabetes patients. Patients with Type 1 diabetes showed moderately but significantly shorter TCRB CDR3s in all four CD4+ subsets.

Cells sorted by CD45RO/CCR7/CD25/CD127/CD95/CD27 comprised CD4+ naive, central memory, regulatory and stem cell-like memory cells. Every bit of the isolated RNA underwent reverse transcription, so sequencing read expressed TCRB transcripts. The data were produced by immunoSEQ multiplex PCR, yet TCRdb's version contains in-frame clones alone and is incomplete. The sample contains approximately 110,000 clones, approximately 37% of which appear only once. Points on this clone: Its specificity is unknown.

Germline-derived CDR1 and CDR2 are SEHNR and FQNEAQ (reference sequence). This CDR3 region has 17 residues. V lost 5 bases and J lost 1; bases outside the gene matches: 5. The chain carries TRBV7-9 and TRBJ2-1; 13 positions match TRBD2. The sequencing sample was made of stem cell memory CD4+ T cells from blood. The receptor was isolated from a woman aged 18-29 years in good health. The CDR3 nucleotides read TGTGCCAGCAGCACCCGGACTAGCGGGAGTTCCTACAATGAGCAGTTCTTC. Translation gives CASSTRTSGSSYNEQFF.